This TCR beta chain is from a study of technical replicates of blood from a few donors. Sequencing used immunoSEQ multiplex PCR; TCRdb keeps in-frame clones, though not all of them. There are 50,000 to 70,000 clones in the sample; approximately 86% occur only once, and about 4.8% lies in the top ten. Trimming removed 6 bases from V and 2 bases from J, with 10 bases in between. CDR1 is SNHLY, CDR2 FYNNEI, per germline. The CDR3 runs 14 residues. The TCR originated in a human donor in good health. Some clones in this sample may be carry-over from other donors' samples. The sequencing sample was made of PBMCs. This chain connects TRBV2 to TRBJ2-2; D perhaps matches TRBD1 (6 bases). CDR3 protein: CASRGRGNTGELFF. In nucleotides, the CDR3 is TGTGCCAGCAGGGGCAGGGGCAACACCGGGGAGCTGTTTTTT.